These 12 T cell receptor beta chains came from one sample sequenced in a study of T cells in Graves' hyperthyroidism and ophthalmopathy (dated by TCRdb to about 2019). The library was produced with multiplex PCR. The sequencer was an Illumina HiSeq 2000. The TCR beta CDR3 regions were amplified from the RNA transcripts. The TCR CDR3 was subjected to a first round of RT-PCR using the HTBI primer set and the Qiagen OneStep RT-PCR kit. The raw public data were reprocessed by TCRdb itself: fastp quality trimming at Q25, MiXCR clonotype calling, in-frame beta chains only. Each record represents a unique CDR3 protein, reported with the most common genes and DNA among its rows. This sample has around 690,000 distinct CDR3 sequences in its table, and roughly 20% of those were observed once. The ten largest account for around a third of the sample. The sample comprised blood. Source of these receptors: a man aged 30-40 years with Graves' ophthalmopathy.

The table lists this clonotype with a few counts. This chain connects TRBV28 to TRBJ2-7, with 10 bases lining up with TRBD1. The CDR3 loop spans 16 amino acids. Per germline, CDR1 MDHEN and CDR2 SYDVKM. V was clipped by 1 base and J by 3 bases; unmatched bases: 6. The CDR3 DNA sequence: TGTGCCAGCAGTTTATTTGGGGACAGGGGTCTCTACGAGCAGTACTTC. Its protein is CASSLFGDRGLYEQYF.

In this sample, this clonotype turned up many times. This sequence joins TRBV11-2 and TRBJ2-5; maybe TRBD2 (5 bases). Trimming left V 3 bases short and J 4 bases short, with 6 bases between. CDR1 and CDR2 from the germline V gene are SGHAT and FQNNGV. CDR3 length equals 12 residues. The CDR3 DNA is TGTGCCAGCAGCTTGCGGGCAGAGACCCAGTACTTC. Its protein product is CASSLRAETQYF.

V and J are TRBV20-1 and TRBJ2-3; 7 bases fit TRBD2. Germline values: CDR1 DFQATT, CDR2 SNEGSKA (reference sequence). The CDR3 sequence is 15 residues long. V was clipped by 5 bases and J by 2 bases; unmatched bases: 10. The CDR3 DNA reads TGCAGTGCTCGCAGACCTAGCGGAACCACAGATACGCAGTATTTT. Translating gives CSARRPSGTTDTQYF.

The chain carries TRBV10-3 and TRBJ2-7; TRBD2 matches at 7 bases. V lost 9 bases, J lost 5 bases, and 7 bases stayed unmatched. The CDR3 spans 12 residues. The germline CDR1 and CDR2 sequences are ENHRY and SYGVKD. The CDR3 bases are TGTGCCATTGGCAGAGCGGGGAACGAGCAGTACTTC. Protein product: CAIGRAGNEQYF.

The chain employs TRBV4-1 and TRBJ2-1; TRBD1 is a possible D gene (5 bases). The ends were cut back, 2 bases at V and 7 bases at J, with 6 bases in the middle. The CDR3 has 12 amino acids. Germline loops: CDR1 MGHRA, CDR2 YSYEKL. In nucleotides, the CDR3 is TGCGCCAGCAGCCAAAGGGGAAATGAGCAGTTCTTC. Protein product: CASSQRGNEQFF.

This clonotype was counted between two and nine times. The V and J genes are TRBV6-5 and TRBJ2-7; unclear D gene. The germline gives CDR1 MNHEY, CDR2 SVGAGI. This CDR3 is 15 amino acids long. V lost 2 bases to trimming and J lost 0 bases, with 11 bases between them. The CDR3 DNA is TGTGCCAGCAGTTACGGTTCGTCCGGCTCCTACGAGCAGTACTTC. It encodes CASSYGSSGSYEQYF.

The CDR3 DNA follows: TGTGCCAGCAGTTTTGGGACAGGGAATCAGCCCCAGCATTTT. Amino acid sequence: CASSFGTGNQPQHF. V gene TRBV27 combines with J gene TRBJ1-5; TRBD1 agrees at 9 bases. The CDR3 has 14 amino acids. Germline V gene data show CDR1 as MNHEY and CDR2 as SMNVEV (reference sequence). V lost 3 bases and J lost 4; bases outside the gene matches: 1.

The V call is TRBV30, the J call TRBJ1-5; 12 nucleotides align to TRBD1. This CDR3 is built from 16 residues. J lost 2 bases, V lost 4 bases, and 6 bases had no gene match. In germline, CDR1 is GTSNPN, CDR2 SVGIG (reference sequence). The DNA of the CDR3 is TGTGCCTGGAACCCCGGGACAGGGGGCCGCAATCAGCCCCAGCATTTT. The encoded protein is CAWNPGTGGRNQPQHF.

This clonotype was observed at least ten times. V usage is TRBV28 and J usage is TRBJ2-7; no firm D call. The V and J ends lost 8 bases and 0 bases respectively, with 8 bases between them. Per germline, CDR1 MDHEN and CDR2 SYDVKM. CDR3 length equals 12 residues. CDR3 sequence reads: CASRRSSYEQYF. In nucleotides, the CDR3 is TGTGCCAGCCGACGCAGCTCCTACGAGCAGTACTTC.

The rearrangement links TRBV20-1 to TRBJ2-5, with D possibly matching TRBD1 (6 bases). The germline CDR1 and CDR2 sequences are DFQATT and SNEGSKA (reference sequence). V was shortened by 6 bases and J by 5 bases, with 16 bases between the two germline ends. CDR3 length equals 13 residues. The CDR3 sequence: CSATGTMVETQYF. The CDR3 DNA reads as TGCAGTGCAACCGGGACAATGGTGGAGACCCAGTACTTC.

There are many counts of this clonotype. The rearrangement joins TRBV7-9 to TRBJ2-3; D not resolved. This CDR3 spans 14 amino acids. V lost 7 bases and J lost 2, with 13 bases in between. The germline V gene encodes CDR1 SEHNR and CDR2 FQNEAQ (reference sequence). The CDR3 reads CASTPTRNTDTQYF. The CDR3 nucleotides are TGTGCCAGCACCCCGACAAGAAACACAGATACGCAGTATTTT. Full variable domain (remainder filled in from reference TRBV7-9 and TRBJ2-3): DTGVSQNPRHKITKRGQNVTFRCDPISEHNRLYWYRQTLGQGPEFLTYFQNEAQLEKSRLLSDRFSAERPKGSFSTLEIQRTEQGDSAMYLCASTPTRNTDTQYFGPGTRLTVL.

J is TRBJ1-1 and V is TRBV29-1, with a weak D call TRBD1 (5 bases). Germline lookup yields CDR1 SQVTM and CDR2 ANQGSEA. Between the trimmed V and J ends, which lost 6 bases and 6 bases, there was a span of 17 bases. This CDR3 comprises 13 residues. The CDR3 region is CSVRGGGWAEAFF. In DNA form, the CDR3 reads TGCAGCGTAAGGGGTGGGGGTTGGGCTGAAGCTTTCTTT.